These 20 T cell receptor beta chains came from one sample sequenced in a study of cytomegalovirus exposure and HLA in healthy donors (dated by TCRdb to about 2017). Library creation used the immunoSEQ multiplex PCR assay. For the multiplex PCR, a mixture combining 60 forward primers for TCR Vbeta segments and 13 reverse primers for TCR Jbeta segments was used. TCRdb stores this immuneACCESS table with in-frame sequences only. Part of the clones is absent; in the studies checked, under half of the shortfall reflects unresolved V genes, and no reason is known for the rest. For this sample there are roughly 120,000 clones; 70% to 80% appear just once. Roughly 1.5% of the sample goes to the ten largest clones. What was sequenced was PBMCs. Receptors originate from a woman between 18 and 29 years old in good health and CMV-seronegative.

The CDR3 loop reads CASSPTGLYGYTF. Here the CDR3 DNA reads TGCGCCAGCAGCCCGACAGGGCTCTATGGCTACACCTTC. The V call is TRBV4-1, the J call TRBJ1-2; 7 bases agree with TRBD1. J was trimmed by 4 bases and V by 4 bases; bases with no gene match: 3. CDR1 MGHRA and CDR2 YSYEKL come from the germline V gene. The CDR3 consists of 13 residues.

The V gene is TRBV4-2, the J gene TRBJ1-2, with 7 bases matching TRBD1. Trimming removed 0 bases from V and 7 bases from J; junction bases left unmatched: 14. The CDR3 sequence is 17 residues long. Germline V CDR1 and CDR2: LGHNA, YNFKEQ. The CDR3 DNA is TGTGCCAGCAGCCAAGAACGTACCGCATCAGGGGGTGGTGGCTACACCTTC. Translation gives CASSQERTASGGGGYTF.

CDR3 loop: CASSAGTSEGGELFF. In nucleotides, the CDR3 is TGTGCCAGCAGCGCCGGGACTAGCGAGGGCGGGGAGCTGTTTTTT. The chain couples TRBV7-2 to TRBJ2-2; TRBD2 matches at 10 bases. This CDR3 has 15 amino acids. Germline CDR1 reads SGHTA; CDR2 reads FQGNSA. V trimming: 5 bases; J trimming: 7 bases; junction bases outside the gene matches: 7.

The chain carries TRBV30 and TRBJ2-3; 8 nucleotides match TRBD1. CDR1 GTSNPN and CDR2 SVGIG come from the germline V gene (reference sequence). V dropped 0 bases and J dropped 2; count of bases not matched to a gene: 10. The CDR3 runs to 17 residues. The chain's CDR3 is CAWSVTRTGTTTDTQYF. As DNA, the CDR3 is TGTGCCTGGAGTGTAACCCGGACAGGGACGACCACAGATACGCAGTATTTT.

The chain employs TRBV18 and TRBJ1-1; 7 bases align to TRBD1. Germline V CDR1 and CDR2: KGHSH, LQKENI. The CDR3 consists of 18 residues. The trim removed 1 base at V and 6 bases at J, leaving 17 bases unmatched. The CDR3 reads CASSPRLGEGQSNPEAFF. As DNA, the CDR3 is TGTGCCAGCTCACCACGGCTGGGTGAGGGACAGTCGAATCCTGAAGCTTTCTTT.

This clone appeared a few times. CDR3 protein: CASSLEATREETQYF. The DNA of the CDR3 is TGCGCCAGCAGCTTGGAGGCAACGAGGGAGGAGACCCAGTACTTC. The rearrangement uses TRBV5-1 and TRBJ2-5; a weak D match, TRBD2 (5 bases). The V gene lost 0 bases and the J gene lost 5 bases, with 14 bases spanning the gap. The V gene's germline CDR1 is SGHRS and CDR2 YFSETQ. The CDR3 has 15 residues.

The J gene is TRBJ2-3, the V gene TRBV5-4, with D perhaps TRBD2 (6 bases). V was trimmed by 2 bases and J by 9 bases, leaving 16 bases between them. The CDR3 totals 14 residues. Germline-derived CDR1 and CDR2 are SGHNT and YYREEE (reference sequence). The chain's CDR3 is CASSLLAERSTQYF. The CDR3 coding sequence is TGTGCCAGCAGCTTATTAGCGGAGAGAAGCACGCAGTATTTT.

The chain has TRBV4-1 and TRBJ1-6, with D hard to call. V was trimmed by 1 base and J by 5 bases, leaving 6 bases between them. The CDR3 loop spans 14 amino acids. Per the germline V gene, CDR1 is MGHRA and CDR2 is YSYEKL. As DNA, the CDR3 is TGCGCCAGCAGCCAAGGACTCCATAATTCACCCCTCCACTTT. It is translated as CASSQGLHNSPLHF.

CDR3 residues: CASAPGQGFGYTF. DNA for the CDR3: TGTGCCAGCGCTCCGGGACAGGGTTTTGGCTACACCTTC. This chain uses TRBV6-1 with TRBJ1-2; 9 bases line up with TRBD1. With V trimmed by 8 bases and J by 7 bases, 8 bases remained unmatched. The CDR3 covers 13 residues. Looked up from germline, CDR1 is MNHNS and CDR2 is SASEGT.

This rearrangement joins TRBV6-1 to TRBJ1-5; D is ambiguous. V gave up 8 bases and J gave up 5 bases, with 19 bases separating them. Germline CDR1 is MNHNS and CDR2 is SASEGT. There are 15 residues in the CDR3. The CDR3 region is CASSHLTGKDQPQHF. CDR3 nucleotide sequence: TGTGCCAGCTCTCACCTCACGGGGAAGGATCAGCCCCAGCATTTT.

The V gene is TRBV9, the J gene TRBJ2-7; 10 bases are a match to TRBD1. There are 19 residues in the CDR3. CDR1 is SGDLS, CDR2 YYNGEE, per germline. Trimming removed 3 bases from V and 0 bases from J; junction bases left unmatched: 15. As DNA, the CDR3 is TGTGCCAGCAGCGCGTCTCCGGGACAGGGGATAGGGGGCTCCTACGAGCAGTACTTC. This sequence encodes CASSASPGQGIGGSYEQYF.

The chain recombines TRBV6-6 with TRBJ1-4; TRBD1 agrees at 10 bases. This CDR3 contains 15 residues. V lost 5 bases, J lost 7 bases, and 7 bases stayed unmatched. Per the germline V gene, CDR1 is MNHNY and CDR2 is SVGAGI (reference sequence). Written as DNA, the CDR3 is TGTGCCAGCAGTACCAGACAGGGGGCGGGTGAAAAACTGTTTTTT. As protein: CASSTRQGAGEKLFF.

CDR3: CASSQDQGAGYEQYF. CDR3 sequence (DNA): TGCGCCAGCAGCCAAGACCAAGGGGCTGGCTACGAGCAGTACTTC. This chain joins TRBV4-1 and TRBJ2-7; D is possibly TRBD1 (5 bases). The germline V gene has CDR1 MGHRA and CDR2 YSYEKL. With 0 bases removed from V and 3 bases from J, the gap between germline ends came to 12 bases. The length of the CDR3 is 15 residues.

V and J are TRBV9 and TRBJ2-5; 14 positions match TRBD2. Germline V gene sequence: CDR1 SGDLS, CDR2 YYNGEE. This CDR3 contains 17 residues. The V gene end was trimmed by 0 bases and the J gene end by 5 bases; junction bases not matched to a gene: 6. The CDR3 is CASSVGTSGGLLETQYF. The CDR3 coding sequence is TGTGCCAGCAGCGTAGGGACTAGCGGGGGGCTCTTGGAGACCCAGTACTTC.

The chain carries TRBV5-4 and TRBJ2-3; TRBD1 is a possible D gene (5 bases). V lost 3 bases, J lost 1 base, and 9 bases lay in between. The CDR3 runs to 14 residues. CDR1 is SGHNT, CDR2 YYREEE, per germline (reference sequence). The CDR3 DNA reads TGTGCCAGCAGCTACGTAGGGGGCACAGATACGCAGTATTTT. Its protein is CASSYVGGTDTQYF.

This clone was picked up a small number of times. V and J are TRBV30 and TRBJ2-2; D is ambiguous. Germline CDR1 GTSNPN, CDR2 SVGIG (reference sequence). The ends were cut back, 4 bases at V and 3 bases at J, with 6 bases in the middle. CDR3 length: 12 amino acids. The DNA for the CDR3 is TGTGCCTGGAAACGGGACACCGGGGAGCTGTTTTTT. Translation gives CAWKRDTGELFF.

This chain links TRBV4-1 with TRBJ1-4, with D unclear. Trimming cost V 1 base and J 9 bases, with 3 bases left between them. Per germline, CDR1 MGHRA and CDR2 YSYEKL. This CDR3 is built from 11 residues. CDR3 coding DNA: TGCGCCAGCAGCCAAGCTAAAAAACTGTTTTTT. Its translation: CASSQAKKLFF.

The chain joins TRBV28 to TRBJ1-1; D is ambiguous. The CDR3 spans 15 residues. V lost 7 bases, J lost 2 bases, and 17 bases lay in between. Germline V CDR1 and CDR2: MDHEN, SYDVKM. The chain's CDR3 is CASTPWGVKNTEAFF. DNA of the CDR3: TGTGCCAGCACCCCCTGGGGAGTTAAAAACACTGAAGCTTTCTTT.

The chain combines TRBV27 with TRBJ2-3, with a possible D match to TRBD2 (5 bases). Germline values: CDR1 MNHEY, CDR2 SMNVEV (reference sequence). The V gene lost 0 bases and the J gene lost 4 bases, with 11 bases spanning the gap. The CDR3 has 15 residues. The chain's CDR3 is CASSLSWGVPDTQYF. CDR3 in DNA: TGTGCCAGCAGTTTATCTTGGGGAGTGCCAGATACGCAGTATTTT.

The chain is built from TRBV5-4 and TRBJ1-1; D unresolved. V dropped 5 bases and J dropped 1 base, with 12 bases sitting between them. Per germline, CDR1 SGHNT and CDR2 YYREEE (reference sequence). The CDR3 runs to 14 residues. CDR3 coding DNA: TGTGCCAGCAGTCGGCTGCGAGGGAACACTGAAGCTTTCTTT. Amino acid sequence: CASSRLRGNTEAFF.